A single sample is the source of the 32 T cell receptor beta chains below, sequenced in a study of regulatory T cells in long-lasting Graves disease. Time point noted: newly diagnosed GD, antithyroid drugs for less than 3 months. RNA isolated from PBMCs was used to make the TCR library. Both iRepertoire HTBI primers and Arm-PCR of CDR3 regions were used to build the TCR beta libraries. TCRdb called the multiplex PCR reads again in MiXCR, with one record for every CDR3 protein. The data contain 560,000 or so distinct CDR3 sequences, approximately 16% of them singletons. The same data also contributed to another study, on T cells in Graves' hyperthyroidism and ophthalmopathy.

The sample in question was peripheral blood mononuclear cells (PBMCs), obtained at new diagnosis, from a patient treated with antithyroid drugs. The receptors were gathered from a man aged 18 to 30 with Graves disease.

As to this clonotype: Just one base apart from a much larger clone, this may be a read error. Without the conserved terminal phenylalanine or tryptophan, this CDR3 likely stems from a read error. The chain employs TRBV20-1 and TRBJ2-7, with 7 bases matching TRBD2. The junction had 3 bases not matched to a gene; V was cut back by 0 bases and J by 1 base. The CDR3 is made up of 14 amino acids. In germline, CDR1 is DFQATT, CDR2 SNEGSKA (reference sequence). CDR3 nucleotides: TGCAGTGCTAGAGATGGGAGGGGATCCTACGAGCAGTACCTC. Encoded protein: CSARDGRGSYEQYL.

Turning to this clonotype: One junction end disagrees with the germline gene, perhaps due to a read error. V and J are TRBV9 and TRBJ2-1; the match to TRBD1 covers 8 bases. Per the germline V gene, CDR1 is SGDLS and CDR2 is YYNGEE. The CDR3 spans 14 residues. The CDR3 region is CASSVSGGYNEQSF. The CDR3 DNA reads as TGTGCCAGCAGCGTTTCAGGGGGCTACAATGAGCAGTCCTTC. Variable domain in full (rest from reference TRBV9 and TRBJ2-1): DSGVTQTPKHLITATGQRVTLRCSPRSGDLSVYWYQQSLDQGLQFLIQYYNGEERAKGNILERFSAQQFPDLHSELNLSSLELGDSALYFCASSVSGGYNEQSFGPGTRLTVL.

The genes are TRBV12-3 or TRBV12-4 and TRBJ2-7, with 9 nucleotides matching TRBD2. The CDR3 runs to 14 residues. With 8 bases clipped from V and 5 bases from J, the junction kept 10 bases outside the gene matches. The CDR3 DNA reads TGTGCCAGCGCTAGGCGGGGGGGCACTGACGAGCAGTACTTC. Translation gives CASARRGGTDEQYF.

The chain recombines TRBV10-3 with TRBJ2-4, with TRBD2 matching over 7 bases. CDR3 length: 15 amino acids. CDR1 ENHRY and CDR2 SYGVKD come from the germline V gene. The J segment lost 1 base and the V segment lost 2 bases, leaving 2 bases of the junction unmatched. CDR3 coding DNA: TGTGCCATCAGTGAGACTAGCGAGGCCAAAAACATTCAGTACTTC. It specifies CAISETSEAKNIQYF.

Many counts were recorded for this clonotype. This sequence joins TRBV11-2 and TRBJ2-7; a weak D match, TRBD2 (5 bases). The CDR3 contains 16 residues. CDR1 is SGHAT, CDR2 FQNNGV, per germline. The V and J ends lost 5 bases and 1 base respectively, with 18 bases between them. CDR3 protein: CASSMDSRRWSYEQYF. CDR3 coding DNA: TGTGCCAGCAGCATGGACTCTCGACGGTGGTCCTACGAGCAGTACTTC.

To note about this clonotype: A single base separates this from a much larger clone, so it may be a read error. The CDR3 here is CSASREGRSGTQYF. CDR3 nucleotide sequence: TGCAGTGCTAGCCGGGAGGGCCGGTCAGGTACGCAGTATTTT. This rearrangement joins TRBV20-1 to TRBJ2-3; 8 nucleotides agree with TRBD2. Trimming cost V 3 bases and J 8 bases; bases outside gene matches: 10. Germline V CDR1 and CDR2: DFQATT, SNEGSKA (reference sequence). The CDR3 spans 14 residues.

The chain links TRBV5-1 to TRBJ2-7; no clear D gene. Germline CDR1 and CDR2: SGHRS and YFSETQ. The CDR3 is made up of 12 amino acids. The V end was cut by 0 bases, the J end by 9 bases, with 10 bases between. The CDR3 here is CASSLEKDRQYF. CDR3 coding DNA: TGCGCCAGCAGCTTGGAAAAGGACCGGCAGTACTTC.

CDR3 in amino acids: CAISESGQGAGYF. The CDR3, as DNA: TGTGCCATCAGTGAGTCGGGCCAGGGGGCTGGGTACTTC. The rearrangement uses TRBV10-3 and TRBJ2-7; 8 positions agree with TRBD1. The V gene's germline CDR1 is ENHRY and CDR2 SYGVKD. The CDR3 extends over 13 amino acids. J lost 12 bases, V lost 0 bases, and 7 bases had no gene match.

The sample holds many counts of this clonotype. The chain carries TRBV20-1 and TRBJ2-5; unclear D gene. V shed 3 bases and J shed 1 base, with 9 bases lying between them. The CDR3 runs to 13 residues. Per germline, CDR1 DFQATT and CDR2 SNEGSKA (reference sequence). CDR3 in DNA: TGCAGTGCTAGGACTGACCTCCAAGAGACCCAGTACTTC. This encodes CSARTDLQETQYF.

This clonotype was counted ten times or more. This chain joins TRBV3-1 and TRBJ1-5, with D maybe TRBD1 (5 bases). The CDR3 has 14 residues. Germline V lookup: CDR1 LGHDT, CDR2 YNNKEL (reference sequence). V was shortened by 0 bases and J by 6 bases, with 9 bases between the two germline ends. The CDR3 DNA reads as TGTGCCAGCAGCCAAGATGGCAGGGCTCAGCCCCAGCATTTT. Translation gives CASSQDGRAQPQHF.

The genes are TRBV18 and TRBJ1-5; 7 bases map to TRBD1. The V and J ends lost 5 bases and 5 bases, in that order; junction bases with no gene match: 6. The CDR3 loop spans 14 amino acids. The germline gives CDR1 KGHSH, CDR2 LQKENI. The CDR3 loop is CASSSGTDDQPQHF. The CDR3 DNA sequence: TGTGCCAGCTCATCCGGGACAGATGATCAGCCCCAGCATTTT.

This clonotype was recorded a few times. This sequence joins TRBV6-1 and TRBJ1-5; a weak D match, TRBD1 (5 bases). Per germline, CDR1 MNHNS and CDR2 SASEGT. V dropped 7 bases and J dropped 6 bases, with 10 bases sitting between them. The length of the CDR3 is 12 residues. In DNA, the CDR3 is TGTGCCAGCACAGGGTTGGGTCAGCCCCAGCATTTT. Translated, it gives CASTGLGQPQHF.

Ten or more counts support this clonotype. The V and J genes are TRBV2 and TRBJ2-2, with D hard to call. Trimming removed 7 bases from V and 4 bases from J, with 4 bases in between. Germline CDR1 and CDR2: SNHLY and FYNNEI. This CDR3 contains 11 residues. This CDR3 reads CASTATGELFF. As DNA, the CDR3 is TGTGCCAGCACCGCCACCGGGGAGCTGTTTTTT.

In this sample, this clonotype turned up many times. This chain links TRBV6-5 with TRBJ1-1; D uncertain. V was trimmed by 0 bases and J by 5 bases, leaving 13 bases between them. Germline CDR1 reads MNHEY; CDR2 reads SVGAGI. This CDR3 is 15 amino acids long. DNA for the CDR3: TGTGCCAGCAGTTACTCTAGCAGCCTGAGTACTGAAGCTTTCTTT. Translated: CASSYSSSLSTEAFF.

This clonotype was detected a few times. The chain combines TRBV19 with TRBJ2-7, with D possibly TRBD1 on 5 matching bases. This CDR3 contains 16 residues. Germline loops: CDR1 LNHDA, CDR2 SQIVND (reference sequence). V dropped 1 base and J dropped 0 bases, with 13 bases sitting between them. The CDR3 DNA reads as TGTGCCAGTAGTATAGCTGACAGCTTCAACTCCTACGAGCAGTACTTC. Its translation is CASSIADSFNSYEQYF.

This clonotype occurred many times. The chain combines TRBV6-2 or TRBV6-3 with TRBJ2-7; D not resolved. The CDR3 has 14 amino acids. Trimming pared 6 bases from V and 0 bases from J, leaving 12 bases between. Germline-derived CDR1 and CDR2 are MNHEY and SVGEGT. Here the CDR3 reads CASRSRRSSYEQYF. In nucleotides, the CDR3 is TGTGCCAGCAGATCTAGAAGAAGCTCCTACGAGCAGTACTTC.

This clonotype showed up just a few times. This rearrangement joins TRBV30 to TRBJ2-1; D is possibly TRBD2 (6 bases). Between the trimmed V and J ends, which lost 8 bases and 15 bases, there was a span of 26 bases. Germline CDR1 GTSNPN, CDR2 SVGIG (reference sequence). The CDR3 sequence is 13 residues long. CDR3 in amino acids: CASHSRLRDRPFF. The CDR3, as DNA: TGTGCCAGTCATTCGAGGTTGCGGGACCGGCCGTTCTTC.

This clonotype has a handful of counts. The chain is built from TRBV14 and TRBJ1-1; D not certain. The CDR3 length is 13 residues. Germline CDR1 SGHDN, CDR2 FVKESK. V dropped 0 bases and J dropped 4 bases, with 6 bases sitting between them. In DNA, the CDR3 is TGTGCCAGCAGCCAAGATACCGGCACTGAAGCTTTCTTT. As protein: CASSQDTGTEAFF.

This clonotype appeared once. This rearrangement joins TRBV6-2 or TRBV6-3 to TRBJ2-1; D assignment may be TRBD1 or TRBD2 (5 bases each). The J call may be mistaken, given a closer DNA end match to TRBJ2-5. The CDR3 has 14 residues. The germline gives CDR1 MNHEY, CDR2 SVGEGT. The DNA of the CDR3 is TGTGCCAGCAGTGATACCGGGACCGGAGTAGCCCAGTACTTC. It translates to CASSDTGTGVAQYF.

J is TRBJ2-4 and V is TRBV29-1; TRBD1 aligns across 7 bases. The CDR3 spans 13 residues. Germline CDR1 is SQVTM and CDR2 is ANQGSEA. V lost 6 bases to trimming and J lost 0 bases; unmatched junction nucleotides: 2. The CDR3 DNA reads TGCAGCGTACAGGGGCTAGCCAAAAACATTCAGTACTTC. Its protein product is CSVQGLAKNIQYF. Full variable domain (rest looked up from reference TRBV29-1 and TRBJ2-4): SAVISQKPSRDICQRGTSLTIQCQVDSQVTMMFWYRQQPGQSLTLIATANQGSEATYESGFVIDKFPISRPNLTFSTLTVSNMSPEDSSIYLCSVQGLAKNIQYFGAGTRLSVL.

A note on this clonotype: The junction and the germline gene differ at one end; a read error may be behind it. This rearrangement joins TRBV7-7 to TRBJ1-5; D unclear. Germline loops: CDR1 SSHAT, CDR2 FNYEAQ (reference sequence). The CDR3 covers 11 residues. CDR3 sequence: CASSFYQPQHF. CDR3 bases: TGTGCTAGCAGCTTTTATCAGCCCCAGCATTTT.

This clonotype was seen repeatedly, ten times or more. Its ends do not fully match the called genes, so a read error is possible. The gene calls are TRBV6-1 and TRBJ2-5; D may be TRBD2 (6 bases). The CDR3 covers 13 residues. Germline V lookup: CDR1 MNHNS, CDR2 SASEGT. The DNA for the CDR3 is TGTGCCAGCGGTGACATCCTGGGAGGGACCCAGTACTTC. Translation gives CASGDILGGTQYF.

This chain uses TRBV20-1 with TRBJ1-4, with TRBD1 matching 7 bases. From germline, CDR1 is DFQATT and CDR2 SNEGSKA (reference sequence). V shed 3 bases and J 4 bases; nucleotides not matched to a gene: 5. The CDR3 has 14 residues. The CDR3 nucleotides read TGCAGTGCTAGGGGACAGCCCCTTAATGAAAAACTGTTTTTT. As protein: CSARGQPLNEKLFF.

This clonotype was seen ten or more times. The genes are TRBV2 and TRBJ2-5, with 9 bases aligning to TRBD2. This CDR3 has 14 residues. J gave up 4 bases and V 8 bases, and 8 bases lay outside the gene matches. The germline CDR1 and CDR2 sequences are SNHLY and FYNNEI. The CDR3 region has the DNA TGTGCCAGCTTAAAGCGGGAGGCCTCAGAGACCCAGTACTTC. This sequence encodes CASLKREASETQYF.

This clonotype was picked up many times. V usage is TRBV28 and J usage is TRBJ1-1; D is unresolved. Trimming stripped 6 bases from V and 4 bases from J, with 12 bases between. The CDR3 covers 13 residues. From germline, CDR1 is MDHEN and CDR2 SYDVKM. Here the CDR3 DNA reads TGTGCCAGCAGACCTCGGGTAGGCACTGAAGCTTTCTTT. Amino acid sequence: CASRPRVGTEAFF.

This clonotype was counted only a few times. Here the CDR3 reads CASSSLRLAGGYEQYF. CDR3 bases: TGTGCCAGCAGTTCCCTAAGACTAGCGGGAGGGTACGAGCAGTACTTC. This chain uses TRBV27 with TRBJ2-7; 14 positions match TRBD2. V shed 4 bases and J 4 bases; nucleotides not matched to a gene: 6. The CDR3 extends over 16 amino acids. Germline-derived CDR1 and CDR2 are MNHEY and SMNVEV (reference sequence).

This clonotype came up a few times. The chain combines TRBV27 with TRBJ2-7; D is perhaps TRBD2 (5 bases). Per germline, CDR1 MNHEY and CDR2 SMNVEV (reference sequence). The CDR3 extends over 14 amino acids. V gave up 3 bases and J gave up 2 bases, with 11 bases separating them. The CDR3 loop reads CASSFKDSAYEQYF. CDR3 bases: TGTGCCAGCAGTTTCAAGGACTCGGCCTACGAGCAGTACTTC.

The sample holds one count of this clonotype. This chain connects TRBV4-1 to TRBJ2-1; D gene unclear. Trimming removed 4 bases from V and 0 bases from J, with 10 bases in between. Germline V gives CDR1 MGHRA, CDR2 YSYEKL. The CDR3 length is 15 residues. The CDR3 nucleotides are TGCGCCAGCAGCCCTGAGTTGAGCTCCTACAATGAGCAGTTCTTC. Protein: CASSPELSSYNEQFF.

In this sample, this clonotype turned up a few times. The CDR3 DNA follows: TGCAGTGCTGGCGCGGGGCTAGCGGGAGGCTACGGGTTCCCCCAAGAGACCCAGTACTTC. Translating gives CSAGAGLAGGYGFPQETQYF. The chain uses TRBV20-1 and TRBJ2-5, with TRBD2 identical over 11 bases. Germline CDR1 and CDR2: DFQATT and SNEGSKA (reference sequence). The CDR3 runs 20 residues. Unmatched junction bases numbered 21, after V lost 5 bases and J lost 1 base.

A word on this clonotype: A much larger clone lies a single base off, so this may be a read error. The rearrangement joins TRBV20-1 to TRBJ2-3, with 9 bases lining up with TRBD1. Per germline, CDR1 DFQATT and CDR2 SNEGSKA (reference sequence). This CDR3 is 15 amino acids long. The CDR3 protein is CSASTYRGRTDTRYF. As DNA, the CDR3 is TGCAGTGCGTCGACCTACAGGGGGCGCACAGATACGCGGTATTTT.

The gene calls are TRBV14 and TRBJ2-7; TRBD2 matches 9 bases. V gave up 0 bases and J gave up 5 bases; unmatched junction bases: 8. Germline V gene sequence: CDR1 SGHDN, CDR2 FVKESK. The CDR3 has 16 residues. Written as DNA, the CDR3 is TGTGCCAGCAGCCAAGATTACCAGCGGGAGGCCCACGAGCAGTACTTC. It yields the protein CASSQDYQREAHEQYF.

This chain connects TRBV15 to TRBJ2-1; D is perhaps TRBD2 (5 bases). With 8 bases removed from V and 4 bases from J, the gap between germline ends came to 12 bases. Germline lookup yields CDR1 LNHNV and CDR2 YYDKDF (reference sequence). The CDR3 runs to 13 residues. The CDR3 reads CATGLPGYNEQFF. DNA for the CDR3: TGTGCCACCGGCCTCCCGGGGTACAATGAGCAGTTCTTC. Drawing the rest from reference TRBV15 and TRBJ2-1, the complete variable domain is DAMVIQNPRYQVTQFGKPVTLSCSQTLNHNVMYWYQQKSSQAPKLLFHYYDKDFNNEADTPDNFQSRRPNTSFCFLDIRSPGLGDTAMYLCATGLPGYNEQFFGPGTRLTVL.